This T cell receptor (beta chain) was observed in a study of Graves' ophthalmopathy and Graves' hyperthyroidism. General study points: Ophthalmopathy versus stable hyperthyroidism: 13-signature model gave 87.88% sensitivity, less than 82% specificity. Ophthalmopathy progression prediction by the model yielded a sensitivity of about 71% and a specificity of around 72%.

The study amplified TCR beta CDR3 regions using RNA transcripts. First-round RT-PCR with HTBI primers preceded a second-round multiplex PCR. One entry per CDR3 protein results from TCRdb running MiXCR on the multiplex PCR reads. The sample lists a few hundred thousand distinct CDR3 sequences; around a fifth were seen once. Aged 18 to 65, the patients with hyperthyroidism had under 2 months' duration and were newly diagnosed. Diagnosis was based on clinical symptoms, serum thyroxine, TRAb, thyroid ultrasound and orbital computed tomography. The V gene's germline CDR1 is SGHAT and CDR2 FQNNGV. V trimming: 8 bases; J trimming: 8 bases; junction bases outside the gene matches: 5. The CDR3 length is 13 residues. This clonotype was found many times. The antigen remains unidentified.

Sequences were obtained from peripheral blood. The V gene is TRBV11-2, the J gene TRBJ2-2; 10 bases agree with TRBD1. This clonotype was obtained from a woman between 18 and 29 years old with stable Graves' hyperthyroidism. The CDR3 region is CASLGQGIGELFF. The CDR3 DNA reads TGTGCCAGCTTGGGACAGGGGATTGGGGAGCTGTTTTTT. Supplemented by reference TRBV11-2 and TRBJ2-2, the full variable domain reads EAGVAQSPRYKIIEKRQSVAFWCNPISGHATLYWYQQILGQGPKLLIQFQNNGVVDDSQLPKDRFSAERLKGVDSTLKIQPAKLEDSAVYLCASLGQGIGELFFGEGSRLTVL.